The clone carrying this TCR beta chain was recorded a few times. These data originate in a study of blood T cell repertoires in COVID-19. Generated by immunoSEQ multiplex PCR, the TCRdb table keeps only in-frame clones and is missing some. The sample lists about 54,000 clones, 75% to 85% occurring once. The CDR3 runs to 16 residues. Between the trimmed V and J ends, which lost 5 bases and 4 bases, there was a span of 21 bases. CDR1 is SGHRS and CDR2 is YFSETQ in the germline V gene. The material sequenced was peripheral blood. This TCR derives from an older woman with acute or convalescent COVID-19. V is TRBV5-1 and J is TRBJ1-1; D is possibly TRBD1 (5 bases). The CDR3 loop reads CASSDSHLFSATEAFF. CDR3 coding DNA: TGCGCCAGCAGTGACAGTCATTTATTCTCGGCCACTGAAGCTTTCTTT. The whole variable domain, filled in from reference TRBV5-1 and TRBJ1-1, reads KAGVTQTPRYLIKTRGQQVTLSCSPISGHRSVSWYQQTPGQGLQFLFEYFSETQRNKGNFPGRFSGRQFSNSRSEMNVSTLELGDSALYLCASSDSHLFSATEAFFGQGTRLTVV.